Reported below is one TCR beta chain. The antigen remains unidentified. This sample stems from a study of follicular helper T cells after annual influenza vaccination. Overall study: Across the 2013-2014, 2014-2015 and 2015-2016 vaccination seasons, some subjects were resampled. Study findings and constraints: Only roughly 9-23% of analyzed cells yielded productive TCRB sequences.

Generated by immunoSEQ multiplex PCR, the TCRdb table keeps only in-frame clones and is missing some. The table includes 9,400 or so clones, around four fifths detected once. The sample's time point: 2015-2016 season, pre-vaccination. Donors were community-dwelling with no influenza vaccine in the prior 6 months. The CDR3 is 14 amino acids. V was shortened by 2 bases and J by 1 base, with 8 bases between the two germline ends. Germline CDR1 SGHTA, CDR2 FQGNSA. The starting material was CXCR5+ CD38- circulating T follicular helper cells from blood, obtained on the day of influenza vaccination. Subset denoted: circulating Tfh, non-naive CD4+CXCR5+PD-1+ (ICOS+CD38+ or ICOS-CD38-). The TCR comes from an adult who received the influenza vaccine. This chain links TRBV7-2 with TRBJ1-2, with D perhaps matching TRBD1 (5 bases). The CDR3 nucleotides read TGTGCCAGCAGCTTAATAGGGGTTAACTATGGCTACACCTTC. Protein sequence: CASSLIGVNYGYTF. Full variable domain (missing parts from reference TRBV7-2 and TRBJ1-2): GAGVSQSPSNKVTEKGKDVELRCDPISGHTALYWYRQSLGQGLEFLIYFQGNSAPDKSGLPSDRFSAERTGGSVSTLTIQRTQQEDSAVYLCASSLIGVNYGYTFGSGTRLTVV.